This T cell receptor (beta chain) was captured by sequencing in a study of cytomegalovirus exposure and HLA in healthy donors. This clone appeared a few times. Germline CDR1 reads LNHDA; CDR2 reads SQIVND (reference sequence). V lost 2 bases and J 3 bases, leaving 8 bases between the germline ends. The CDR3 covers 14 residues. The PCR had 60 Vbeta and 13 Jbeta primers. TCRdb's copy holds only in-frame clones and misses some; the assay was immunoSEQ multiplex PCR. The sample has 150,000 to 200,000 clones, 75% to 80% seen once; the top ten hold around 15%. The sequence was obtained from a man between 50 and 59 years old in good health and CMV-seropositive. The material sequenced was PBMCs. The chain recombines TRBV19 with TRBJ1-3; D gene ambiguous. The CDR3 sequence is CASSITGLGNTIYF. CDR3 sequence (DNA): TGTGCCAGTAGTATAACTGGGCTTGGAAACACCATATATTTT. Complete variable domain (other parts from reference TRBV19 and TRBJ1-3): DGGITQSPKYLFRKEGQNVTLSCEQNLNHDAMYWYRQDPGQGLRLIYYSQIVNDFQKGDIAEGYSVSREKKESFPLTVTSAQKNPTAFYLCASSITGLGNTIYFGEGSWLTVV.